These 29 T cell receptor beta chains were sequenced from one sample in a study of STAT5B mutations in CD4+ large granular lymphocyte leukemia. Method: immunoSEQ multiplex PCR; TCRdb's copy keeps in-frame clones and lacks some. The sample carries fewer than 6,000 clones, over 70% recorded once. The sequenced sample was PBMCs. These receptors came from an elderly man with CD4+ T-cell large granular lymphocyte leukemia.

V and J are TRBV11-2 and TRBJ2-1; D not resolved. Deletions cut 8 bases from V and 2 bases from J, with 13 bases between. This CDR3 spans 14 amino acids. Germline V gives CDR1 SGHAT, CDR2 FQNNGV. The CDR3 region has the DNA TGTGCCAGCTATAAAGGTGGGGCCTACAATGAGCAGTTCTTC. It is translated as CASYKGGAYNEQFF.

The rearrangement links TRBV14 to TRBJ2-1; TRBD2 agrees at 9 bases. The CDR3 covers 15 residues. Trimming removed 4 bases from V and 7 bases from J; junction bases left unmatched: 8. From germline, CDR1 is SGHDN and CDR2 FVKESK. For the CDR3, the DNA is TGTGCCAGCAGCCGAGCGGGAGGTTTCGCGAATGAGCAGTTCTTC. Its translation is CASSRAGGFANEQFF.

The rearrangement links TRBV10-3 to TRBJ2-2; weak D call: TRBD2 (6 bases). The CDR3 totals 15 residues. The V end lost 5 bases, the J end lost 2 bases, and 12 bases lay between the germline ends. From germline, CDR1 is ENHRY and CDR2 SYGVKD. This CDR3 reads CAISPVAENTGELFF. CDR3 DNA sequence: TGTGCCATCAGTCCCGTAGCGGAAAACACCGGGGAGCTGTTTTTT.

The CDR3 is CATSRDRLEKLFF. The DNA of the CDR3 is TGTGCCACCAGCAGAGATCGGCTGGAAAAACTGTTTTTT. The rearrangement joins TRBV15 to TRBJ1-4, with unresolved D. Germline lookup yields CDR1 LNHNV and CDR2 YYDKDF (reference sequence). The CDR3 is made up of 13 amino acids. V was cut by 0 bases and J by 8 bases, with 7 bases left in between.

V is TRBV7-9 and J is TRBJ1-1; 7 bases agree with TRBD1. CDR3 length: 16 amino acids. The J segment lost 11 bases and the V segment lost 1 base, leaving 16 bases of the junction unmatched. Germline lookup yields CDR1 SEHNR and CDR2 FQNEAQ (reference sequence). The DNA of the CDR3 is TGTGCCAGCAGCTTAGAAGGACTTAAAGGGGGCTTAAGGGCTTTCTTT. Translating gives CASSLEGLKGGLRAFF.

The chain recombines TRBV7-2 with TRBJ2-7; D unclear. Trimming removed 1 base at V and 0 bases at J, with 13 bases between. The germline CDR1 and CDR2 sequences are SGHTA and FQGNSA. The CDR3 is 16 amino acids. The CDR3 protein is CASSLDRIRYSYEQYF. CDR3 bases: TGTGCCAGCAGCTTAGATAGGATTCGCTACTCCTACGAGCAGTACTTC.

The chain recombines TRBV5-4 with TRBJ2-5, with 9 bases fitting TRBD1. The junction had 6 bases not matched to a gene; V was cut back by 4 bases and J by 5 bases. Germline CDR1 is SGHNT and CDR2 is YYREEE (reference sequence). This CDR3 is built from 14 residues. CDR3 nucleotides: TGTGCCAGCAGCGTACAGGGGGCGAGTGAGACCCAGTACTTC. This translates into CASSVQGASETQYF.

The rearrangement uses TRBV7-9 and TRBJ2-3, with a tentative D call TRBD2 (6 bases). CDR1 is SEHNR and CDR2 is FQNEAQ in the germline V gene (reference sequence). Trimming pared 6 bases from V and 2 bases from J, leaving 15 bases between. The CDR3 is 15 amino acids. In DNA form, the CDR3 reads TGTGCCAGCAGTCCGGGACTCACAACCACAGATACGCAGTATTTT. Translated, it gives CASSPGLTTTDTQYF.

The CDR3 protein is CAISEPGDSSSYEQYF. CDR3 DNA sequence: TGTGCCATCAGTGAGCCCGGGGACAGCAGCTCCTACGAGCAGTACTTC. V usage is TRBV10-3 and J usage is TRBJ2-7, with 7 bases that match TRBD1. From germline, CDR1 is ENHRY and CDR2 SYGVKD. V shed 2 bases, J shed 0 bases, and the junction held 7 bases outside the gene matches. The CDR3 extends over 16 amino acids.

The rearrangement joins TRBV9 to TRBJ1-3, with D possibly matching TRBD1 (5 bases). CDR1 is SGDLS and CDR2 is YYNGEE in the germline V gene. The CDR3 length is 14 residues. V lost 4 bases, J lost 0 bases, and 8 bases lay in between. Here the CDR3 reads CASSLRGSGNTIYF. The CDR3 region has the DNA TGTGCCAGCAGCCTAAGGGGCTCTGGAAACACCATATATTTT.

This chain links TRBV30 with TRBJ2-3, with D perhaps TRBD1 or TRBD2 (5 bases each). Deletions cut 0 bases from V and 5 bases from J, with 15 bases between. Germline V gene sequence: CDR1 GTSNPN, CDR2 SVGIG (reference sequence). The CDR3 is 15 amino acids. Written as DNA, the CDR3 is TGTGCCTGGAGTGTAGGGTATTGGGACGAAGATACGCAGTATTTT. This translates into CAWSVGYWDEDTQYF.

The chain couples TRBV10-3 to TRBJ1-1; D is unclear. The V end was cut by 6 bases, the J end by 11 bases, with 28 bases between. CDR3 length: 16 amino acids. Germline V gene sequence: CDR1 ENHRY, CDR2 SYGVKD. The CDR3 protein is CAIRTPVDGLGFGAFF. Here the CDR3 DNA reads TGTGCCATCAGGACCCCCGTGGACGGTTTAGGGTTTGGGGCTTTCTTT.

The V and J genes are TRBV7-9 and TRBJ1-6; the D is unclear. V lost 3 bases to trimming and J lost 7 bases, with 19 bases between them. This CDR3 region has 17 residues. Germline lookup yields CDR1 SEHNR and CDR2 FQNEAQ (reference sequence). The CDR3 DNA reads TGTGCCAGCAGCTTTGATTCGGGGTCACGTTTGAATTCACCCCTCCACTTT. Translated: CASSFDSGSRLNSPLHF.

The rearrangement links TRBV19 to TRBJ2-2; D unresolved. CDR1 is LNHDA and CDR2 is SQIVND in the germline V gene (reference sequence). V gave up 6 bases and J gave up 11 bases, with 13 bases separating them. The CDR3 has 12 residues. The CDR3 protein is CASSLGPNELFF. CDR3 nucleotide sequence: TGTGCCAGTAGCTTGGGTCCCAATGAGCTGTTTTTT.

V usage is TRBV9 and J usage is TRBJ2-1; possibly TRBD1 for D (6 bases). Germline CDR1 SGDLS, CDR2 YYNGEE. Trimming stripped 0 bases from V and 1 base from J, with 11 bases between. The CDR3 totals 16 residues. The CDR3 loop is CASSVDVRGSYNEQFF. The DNA for the CDR3 is TGTGCCAGCAGCGTAGACGTTAGGGGGTCCTACAATGAGCAGTTCTTC.

This rearrangement joins TRBV5-5 to TRBJ2-7, with D perhaps matching TRBD1 (5 bases). CDR1 is SGHKS and CDR2 is YYEKEE in the germline V gene (reference sequence). The CDR3 runs to 15 residues. The germline V and J ends were trimmed by 5 bases and 3 bases, with 18 bases remaining between them. CDR3 residues: CASRPVGASFYEQYF. The DNA for the CDR3 is TGTGCCAGCAGACCCGTAGGGGCTAGTTTCTACGAGCAGTACTTC.

This clone was recorded once. Here the CDR3 reads CASSQVEPSGGLAYEQYF. The CDR3 region has the DNA TGCGCCAGCAGCCAAGTAGAACCATCTGGCGGGTTGGCCTACGAGCAGTACTTC. The chain joins TRBV4-3 to TRBJ2-7, with TRBD2 as a possible D gene (5 bases). Trimming left V 1 base short and J 2 bases short, with 21 bases between. Germline loops: CDR1 LGHNA, CDR2 YSLEER. The CDR3 covers 18 residues.

This clone appeared a single time. The chain carries TRBV7-3 and TRBJ2-3, with 10 bases aligning to TRBD2. The V segment lost 5 bases and the J segment 1 base; nucleotides outside the gene matches: 3. Germline CDR1 and CDR2: SGHTA and FQGTGA. This CDR3 is built from 15 residues. The DNA of the CDR3 is TGTGCCAGCAGCCGGACTAGCGGTCGCACAGATACGCAGTATTTT. This codes for CASSRTSGRTDTQYF.

The chain uses TRBV9 and TRBJ2-5; D not resolved. The CDR3 is 13 amino acids. V lost 3 bases, J lost 0 bases, and 6 bases lay in between. Germline CDR1 and CDR2: SGDLS and YYNGEE. DNA of the CDR3: TGTGCCAGCAGCGGATCTGACCAAGAGACCCAGTACTTC. Residues: CASSGSDQETQYF.

The chain recombines TRBV13 with TRBJ1-6; possible D gene TRBD1, 6 bases. Germline V gives CDR1 PRHDT, CDR2 FYEKMQ (reference sequence). The CDR3 consists of 15 residues. Between the trimmed V and J ends, which lost 4 bases and 8 bases, there was a span of 15 bases. The CDR3 is CASSSRGKIDSPLHF. In DNA, the CDR3 is TGTGCCAGCAGCTCCAGGGGAAAGATTGATTCACCCCTCCACTTT.

This chain links TRBV5-4 with TRBJ1-1; 9 bases are shared with TRBD1. The CDR3 loop spans 16 amino acids. The J segment lost 0 bases and the V segment lost 4 bases, leaving 7 bases of the junction unmatched. CDR1 and CDR2 from the germline V gene are SGHNT and YYREEE (reference sequence). CDR3 DNA sequence: TGTGCCAGCAGCGATGGACAGGGGCTCCTGAACACTGAAGCTTTCTTT. This sequence encodes CASSDGQGLLNTEAFF. Drawing the rest from reference TRBV5-4 and TRBJ1-1, the complete variable domain is ETGVTQSPTHLIKTRGQQVTLRCSSQSGHNTVSWYQQALGQGPQFIFQYYREEENGRGNFPPRFSGLQFPNYSSELNVNALELDDSALYLCASSDGQGLLNTEAFFGQGTRLTVV.

This chain links TRBV9 with TRBJ2-5; 7 bases are a match to TRBD2. The germline V gene has CDR1 SGDLS and CDR2 YYNGEE. The CDR3 contains 15 residues. V lost 2 bases to trimming and J lost 4 bases; unmatched junction nucleotides: 8. The CDR3 loop is CASSVAQREGETQYF. The CDR3 DNA is TGTGCCAGCAGCGTCGCCCAGCGGGAAGGAGAGACCCAGTACTTC.

This chain joins TRBV9 and TRBJ1-2; tentatively, D is TRBD1 (5 bases). The V end lost 4 bases, the J end lost 4 bases, and 17 bases lay between the germline ends. This CDR3 has 15 residues. The V gene's germline CDR1 is SGDLS and CDR2 YYNGEE. In DNA form, the CDR3 reads TGTGCCAGCAGCCCATCCCCCGGGGCAAGCTATGGCTACACCTTC. Encoded protein: CASSPSPGASYGYTF.

The rearrangement uses TRBV4-1 and TRBJ2-1, with 12 nucleotides matching TRBD2. Looked up from germline, CDR1 is MGHRA and CDR2 is YSYEKL. The CDR3 has 17 residues. J lost 4 bases, V lost 4 bases, and 8 bases had no gene match. The CDR3 coding sequence is TGCGCCAGCAGCCCACGGACTAGCGGGATATCGTACAATGAGCAGTTCTTC. Protein product: CASSPRTSGISYNEQFF.

This sequence joins TRBV2 and TRBJ1-1; D call uncertain. CDR3 length: 14 amino acids. CDR1 is SNHLY and CDR2 is FYNNEI in the germline V gene. V was cut by 5 bases and J by 0 bases, with 10 bases left in between. In DNA, the CDR3 is TGTGCCAGCAGTTGGATCGGGATGAACACTGAAGCTTTCTTT. Its protein product is CASSWIGMNTEAFF.

The chain recombines TRBV11-1 with TRBJ1-3; unclear D gene. The V end was cut by 6 bases, the J end by 4 bases, with 10 bases between. The CDR3 loop spans 13 amino acids. The germline CDR1 and CDR2 sequences are SGHAT and FQDESV (reference sequence). The CDR3 nucleotides read TGTGCCAGCAGTTACAGTGGCGGAAACACCATATATTTT. This sequence encodes CASSYSGGNTIYF.

This CDR3 reads CASSTRDRRNGYTF. In DNA form, the CDR3 reads TGTGCCAGCAGCACCCGGGACAGGAGGAATGGCTACACCTTC. The chain is built from TRBV9 and TRBJ1-2; TRBD1 matches at 8 bases. Germline V lookup: CDR1 SGDLS, CDR2 YYNGEE. CDR3 length equals 14 residues. Losses at the gene ends were 4 bases for V and 6 bases for J; bases not matched to a gene: 8.

The chain couples TRBV7-6 to TRBJ2-7; 9 bases fit TRBD2. V dropped 6 bases and J dropped 1; count of bases not matched to a gene: 7. This CDR3 spans 15 amino acids. Germline V CDR1 and CDR2: SGHVS, FNYEAQ. The CDR3, as DNA: TGTGCCAGCAGACCGCAAGCGGGGGGATCCTACGAGCAGTACTTC. It encodes CASRPQAGGSYEQYF.

The J gene is TRBJ1-3, the V gene TRBV4-1, with no clear D. Trimming left V 3 bases short and J 0 bases short, with 15 bases between. CDR1 and CDR2 (germline): MGHRA, YSYEKL. The CDR3 has 17 amino acids. The CDR3 sequence: CASSQDLFRISGNTIYF. The CDR3 DNA reads as TGCGCCAGCAGCCAGGATCTCTTTCGGATCTCTGGAAACACCATATATTTT.